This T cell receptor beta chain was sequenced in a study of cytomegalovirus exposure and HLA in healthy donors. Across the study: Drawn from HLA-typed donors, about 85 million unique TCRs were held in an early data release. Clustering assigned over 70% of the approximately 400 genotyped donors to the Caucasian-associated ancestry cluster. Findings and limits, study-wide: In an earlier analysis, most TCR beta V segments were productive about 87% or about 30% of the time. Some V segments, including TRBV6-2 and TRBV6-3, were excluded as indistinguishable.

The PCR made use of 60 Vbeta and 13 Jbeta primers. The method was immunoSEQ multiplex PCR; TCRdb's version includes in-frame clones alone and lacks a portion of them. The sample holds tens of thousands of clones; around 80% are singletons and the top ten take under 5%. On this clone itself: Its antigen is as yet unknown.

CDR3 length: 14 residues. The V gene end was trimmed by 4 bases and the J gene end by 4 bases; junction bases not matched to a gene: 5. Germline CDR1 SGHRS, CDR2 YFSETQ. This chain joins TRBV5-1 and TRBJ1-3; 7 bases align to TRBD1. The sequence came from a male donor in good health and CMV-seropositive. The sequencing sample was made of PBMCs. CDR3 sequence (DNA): TGCGCCAGCAGCGCGGGACAGACAGGAAACACCATATATTTT. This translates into CASSAGQTGNTIYF.